This T cell receptor (beta chain) was sequenced for a study of T cells in Graves' hyperthyroidism and ophthalmopathy. The CDR3 contains 18 residues. Germline V gene data show CDR1 as SNHLY and CDR2 as FYNNEI. After removal of 6 bases from V and 2 bases from J, the junction contained 16 bases not matched to a gene. Amplified regions were TCR beta CDR3 sequences from RNA transcripts. Primed by the HTBI set, a first-round RT-PCR was run on the TCR CDR3. TCRdb reanalysed the multiplex PCR reads using MiXCR and keeps one entry per CDR3 protein. The table records over 500,000 distinct CDR3 sequences, about 45% of them present only once. This clonotype was seen ten or more times.

V and J are TRBV2 and TRBJ1-5, with 7 bases that match TRBD1. The sample was peripheral blood or thyroid tissue (not recorded which). The source of this sequence is an adult woman with Graves' disease, either hyperthyroidism or ophthalmopathy (not recorded which). The CDR3 loop reads CASRGDRHSGEGNQPQHF. In nucleotides, the CDR3 is TGTGCCAGCAGGGGGGACAGACACTCCGGGGAGGGCAATCAGCCCCAGCATTTT.